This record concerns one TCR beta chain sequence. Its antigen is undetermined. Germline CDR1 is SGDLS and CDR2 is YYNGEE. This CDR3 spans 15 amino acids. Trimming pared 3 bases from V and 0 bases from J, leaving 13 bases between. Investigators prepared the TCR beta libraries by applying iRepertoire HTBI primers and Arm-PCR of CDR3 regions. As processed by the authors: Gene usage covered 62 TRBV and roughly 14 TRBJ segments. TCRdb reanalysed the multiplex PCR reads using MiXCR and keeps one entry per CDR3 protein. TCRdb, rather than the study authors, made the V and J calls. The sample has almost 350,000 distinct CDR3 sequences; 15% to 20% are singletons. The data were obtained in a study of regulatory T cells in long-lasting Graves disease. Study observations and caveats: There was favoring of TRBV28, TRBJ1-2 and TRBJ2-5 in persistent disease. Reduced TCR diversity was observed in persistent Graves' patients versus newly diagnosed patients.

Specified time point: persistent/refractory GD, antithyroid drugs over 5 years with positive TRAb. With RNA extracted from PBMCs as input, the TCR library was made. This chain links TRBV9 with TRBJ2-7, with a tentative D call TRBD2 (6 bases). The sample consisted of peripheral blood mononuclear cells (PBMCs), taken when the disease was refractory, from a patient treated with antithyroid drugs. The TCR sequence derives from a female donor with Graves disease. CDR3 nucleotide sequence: TGTGCCAGCAGCGCCCTGGGGGGAGACTCCTACGAGCAGTACTTC. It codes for CASSALGGDSYEQYF. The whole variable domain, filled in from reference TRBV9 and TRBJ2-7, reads DSGVTQTPKHLITATGQRVTLRCSPRSGDLSVYWYQQSLDQGLQFLIQYYNGEERAKGNILERFSAQQFPDLHSELNLSSLELGDSALYFCASSALGGDSYEQYFGPGTRLTVT.